Listed below are T cell receptor beta chains from one sample, sequenced in a study of radiation and T cells in renal cell carcinoma. TCRdb's table, derived via immunoSEQ multiplex PCR, lists solely in-frame clones and lacks some. Of about 140,000 clones listed, around 78% were seen once; the top ten hold around 25%. The source was blood, collected from a patient whose treatment included radiotherapy and nephrectomy. All receptors derive from a woman aged 50 to 65 with renal cell carcinoma. Each CDR3 is given with its conserved first and last residue. The D gene is left open where the match is weak. Expanded clones get a size class; other rows say once, few or many, or leave the size out.

v_call,j_call,clone_size,d_call,cdr3_nt,cdr3_aa
TRBV4-1,TRBJ2-7,NA,NA,TGCGCCAGCAGCCAAGCCAGTGGGGAGAGCTACGAGCAGTACTTC,CASSQASGESYEQYF
TRBV9,TRBJ1-3,NA,NA,TGTGCCAGCAGCGTAGACGCGGCGACTGGAAACACCATATATTTT,CASSVDAATGNTIYF
TRBV5-6,TRBJ2-2,NA,NA,TGTGCCAGCAGCCTGGATCCAGGGGTTTTTACCGGGGAGCTGTTTTTT,CASSLDPGVFTGELFF
TRBV10-1,TRBJ2-1,NA,TRBD2,TGCGCCAGCAGTGGGATCACTAGCGCATCGTACAATGAGCAGTTCTTC,CASSGITSASYNEQFF
TRBV2,TRBJ1-5,NA,TRBD1,TGTGCCAGCAGGCAAGGACAGGGCAATCAGCCCCAGCATTTT,CASRQGQGNQPQHF
TRBV27,TRBJ1-5,few,NA,TGTGCCAGCAGTTTATCTGGGGTTCAGCCCCAGCATTTT,CASSLSGVQPQHF
TRBV7-2,TRBJ1-2,NA,NA,TGTGCCAGCAGCTTAGGGGGCAGTCTCTATGGCTACACCTTC,CASSLGGSLYGYTF
TRBV19,TRBJ1-2,NA,NA,TGTGCCAGTAGGGGCGGGGGCGCTGGCTACACCTTC,CASRGGGAGYTF
TRBV5-1,TRBJ1-2,NA,NA,TGCGCCAGCAGCTTTACGATCGACTCATATGGCTACACCTTC,CASSFTIDSYGYTF
TRBV14,TRBJ2-7,once,TRBD1,TGTGCCAGCAGCCATGCCCTAGGGACAGGGGGCTACGAGCAGTACTTC,CASSHALGTGGYEQYF
TRBV30,TRBJ1-2,few,NA,TGTGCCTGGAGTTATCGGGGGGGGACCAACTATGGCTACACCTTC,CAWSYRGGTNYGYTF
TRBV5-4,TRBJ1-5,NA,NA,TGTGCCAGCAGCCATGGTGGTTCGGGGGCAAATCAGCCCCAGCATTTT,CASSHGGSGANQPQHF
TRBV10-3,TRBJ2-3,NA,NA,TGTGCCATCACCTCTACCGCTAGCACAGATACGCAGTATTTT,CAITSTASTDTQYF
TRBV6-5,TRBJ2-5,once,NA,TGTGCCAGCAGTTACGAGGGACGGACTACCCAAGAGACCCAGTACTTC,CASSYEGRTTQETQYF
TRBV7-2,TRBJ2-7,NA,NA,TGTGCCAGCAGCTTATCTGGGACCCGCCCCATCGAGCAGTACTTC,CASSLSGTRPIEQYF
TRBV7-2,TRBJ2-3,NA,NA,TGTGCCAGCGGCGAGCCGCCGGGACGAGCGCAGTATTTT,CASGEPPGRAQYF
TRBV9,TRBJ2-1,few,NA,TGTGCCAGCAGCGTAGGATCGCTCCCTTACAATGAGCAGTTCTTC,CASSVGSLPYNEQFF
TRBV19,TRBJ2-7,few,TRBD1,TGTGCCAGTAGTATGGGGACAGGGGCGCACGAGCAGTACTTC,CASSMGTGAHEQYF
TRBV2,TRBJ1-4,NA,TRBD1,TGTGCCAGTACCGGGACAGGGAATGAAAAACTGTTTTTT,CASTGTGNEKLFF
TRBV6-1,TRBJ2-2,NA,NA,TGTGCCAGCAGGTCGAGCGTACCCGGGGAGCTGTTTTTT,CASRSSVPGELFF
TRBV5-1,TRBJ1-5,NA,TRBD1,TGCGCCAGCAGCCGAAAAGACAGGGTAATTGAGCGATATGGCAATCAGCCCCAGCATTTT,CASSRKDRVIERYGNQPQHF
TRBV7-9,TRBJ2-7,NA,TRBD2,TGTGCCAGCAGCACCGGACTAGCGGGAACCTACGAGCAGTACTTC,CASSTGLAGTYEQYF
TRBV6-1,TRBJ2-3,NA,NA,TGTGCCAGCAGTCCGACGAGACGGCCAGATACGCAGTATTTT,CASSPTRRPDTQYF